A selection of T cell receptor beta chains follows, all from one sample in a study of blood T cell repertoires in COVID-19. The assay was immunoSEQ multiplex PCR, and TCRdb's table has in-frame clones only and misses some. The sample consists of roughly 310,000 clones, more than 75% of them appearing once. The sample comprised peripheral blood. Receptors originate from a woman in her forties or fifties with active or convalescent COVID-19. CDR3s include the opening cysteine and the closing phenylalanine or tryptophan. A D gene is named only where the DNA matches it firmly. Size tells how often a clone was seen (once, few, many) or the class of an expanded clone, and some rows leave it out.

d_call,cdr3_length,clone_size,j_call,v_call,cdr3_nt,cdr3_aa
TRBD1,15,few,TRBJ1-2,TRBV30,TGTGCCTGGAGTGGGACAGGGGGCGCAGGGTATGGCTACACCTTC,CAWSGTGGAGYGYTF
-,15,-,TRBJ1-1,TRBV7-9,TGTGCCAGCAGTCCAGGTAGGGGAGGGAACACTGAAGCTTTCTTT,CASSPGRGGNTEAFF
TRBD2,17,-,TRBJ2-1,TRBV5-1,TGCGCCAGCAGCTTGGGACTAGCGGGGGCCAGCTACAATGAGCAGTTCTTC,CASSLGLAGASYNEQFF
-,16,-,TRBJ2-3,TRBV11-2,TGTGCCAGCAGCCAGGTTAGGGGGAGAGATATAGATACGCAGTATTTT,CASSQVRGRDIDTQYF
TRBD1,15,-,TRBJ2-2,TRBV29-1,TGCAGCGCCAGCTATAGGACAGGGGGTACCGGGGAGCTGTTTTTT,CSASYRTGGTGELFF
-,17,-,TRBJ2-6,TRBV4-3,TGCGCCAGCAGCCCCCGGATAGCCTCCTCTGGGGCCAACGTCCTGACTTTC,CASSPRIASSGANVLTF
TRBD2,16,-,TRBJ2-1,TRBV7-2,TGTGCCAGCAGCTCTAGTTGGCTAGCGGGAGTCAGCGAGCAGTTCTTC,CASSSSWLAGVSEQFF
-,15,-,TRBJ1-2,TRBV13,TGTGCCAGCAGCTACGACTTACAGGATTCCTATGGCTACACCTTC,CASSYDLQDSYGYTF
TRBD1,14,-,TRBJ1-5,TRBV30,TGTGCCTGGGCCGACAGGGCGGTTGAGCAGCCCCAGCATTTT,CAWADRAVEQPQHF
-,12,once,TRBJ2-7,TRBV9,TGTGCCAGCAGCCGTTCAGGGCACGAGCAGTACTTC,CASSRSGHEQYF
-,16,-,TRBJ2-3,TRBV5-1,TGCGCCAGCAGCTTGGAAGGGAGGCCCGGAGACGGTACGCAGTATTTT,CASSLEGRPGDGTQYF
-,15,-,TRBJ1-5,TRBV6-5,TGTGCCAGCAGAACCACGCGGGGGGGTAATCAGCCCCAGCATTTT,CASRTTRGGNQPQHF
TRBD2,16,-,TRBJ2-1,TRBV6-2/TRBV6-3,TGTGCCAGCAGTTACTGGGCTAGCGGCTCCTACAATGAGCAGTTCTTC,CASSYWASGSYNEQFF
-,16,-,TRBJ2-7,TRBV5-1,TGCGCCAGCAGCTTGTCCACGGACAGATACTCCTACGAGCAGTACTTC,CASSLSTDRYSYEQYF
TRBD1,17,-,TRBJ1-5,TRBV19,TGTGCCAGTAGTTTCTTCCGGGACAGGGGTAGCAATCAGCCCCAGCATTTT,CASSFFRDRGSNQPQHF
-,12,-,TRBJ1-2,TRBV27,TGTGCCAACTGGACTGGGAACTATGGCTACACCTTC,CANWTGNYGYTF
TRBD2,20,-,TRBJ2-3,TRBV23-1,TGCGCCAGCAGCCTCGACCGCGGGGGGCTGCCCGCACGGAGCACAGATACGCAGTATTTT,CASSLDRGGLPARSTDTQYF
-,14,-,TRBJ1-1,TRBV6-2/TRBV6-3,TGTGCCAGCAGTTACAGGGGTCGAAGCACTGAAGCTTTCTTT,CASSYRGRSTEAFF
TRBD1,19,-,TRBJ1-2,TRBV19,TGTGCCAGTAGTATAGCGGGACAGGGGGGCATTCCCCTTTCCTATGGCTACACCTTC,CASSIAGQGGIPLSYGYTF
-,12,-,TRBJ2-5,TRBV7-2,TGTGCCAGCAGCCCCGGTGCAGAGACCCAGTACTTC,CASSPGAETQYF
TRBD1,15,-,TRBJ2-7,TRBV6-2/TRBV6-3,TGTGCCAGCAGACCTACCGGGACAGGGGGTGTGGAGCAGTACTTC,CASRPTGTGGVEQYF